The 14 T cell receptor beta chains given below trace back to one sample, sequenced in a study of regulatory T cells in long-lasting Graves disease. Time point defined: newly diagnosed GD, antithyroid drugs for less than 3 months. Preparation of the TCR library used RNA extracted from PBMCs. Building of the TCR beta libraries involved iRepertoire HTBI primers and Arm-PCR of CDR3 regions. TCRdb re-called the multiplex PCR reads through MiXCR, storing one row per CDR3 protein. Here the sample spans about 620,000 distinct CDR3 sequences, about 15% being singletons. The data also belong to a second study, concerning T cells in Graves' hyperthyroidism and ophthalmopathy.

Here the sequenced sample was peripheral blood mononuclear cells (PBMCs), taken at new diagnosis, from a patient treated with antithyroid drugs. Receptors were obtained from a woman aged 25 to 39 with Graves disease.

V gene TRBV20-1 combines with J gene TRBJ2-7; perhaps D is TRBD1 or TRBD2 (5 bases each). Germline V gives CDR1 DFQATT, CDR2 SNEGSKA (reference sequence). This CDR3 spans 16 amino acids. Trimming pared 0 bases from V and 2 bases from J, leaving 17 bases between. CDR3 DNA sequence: TGCAGTGCTAGAGATTCCGGGGCTCCTAAACCCTACGAGCAGTACTTC. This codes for CSARDSGAPKPYEQYF.

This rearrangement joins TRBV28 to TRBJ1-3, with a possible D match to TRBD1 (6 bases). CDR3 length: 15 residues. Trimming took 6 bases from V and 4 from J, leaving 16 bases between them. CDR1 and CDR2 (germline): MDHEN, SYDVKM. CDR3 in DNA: TGTGCCAGCAGGAGAGCTCGGGACATGGGAAACACCATATATTTT. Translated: CASRRARDMGNTIYF.

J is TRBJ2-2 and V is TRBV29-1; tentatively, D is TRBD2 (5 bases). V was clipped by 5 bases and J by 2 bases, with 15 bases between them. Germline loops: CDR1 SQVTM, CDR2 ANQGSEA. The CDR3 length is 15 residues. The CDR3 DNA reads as TGCAGCGTTCCGGGGAAGAGAACCAACACCGGGGAGCTGTTTTTT. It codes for CSVPGKRTNTGELFF.

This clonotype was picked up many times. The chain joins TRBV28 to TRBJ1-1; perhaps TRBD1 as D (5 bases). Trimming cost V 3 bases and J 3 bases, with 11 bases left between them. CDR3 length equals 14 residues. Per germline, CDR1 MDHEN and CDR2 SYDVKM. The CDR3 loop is CASSLAWGHTEAFF. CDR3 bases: TGTGCCAGCAGTTTGGCCTGGGGCCACACTGAAGCTTTCTTT.

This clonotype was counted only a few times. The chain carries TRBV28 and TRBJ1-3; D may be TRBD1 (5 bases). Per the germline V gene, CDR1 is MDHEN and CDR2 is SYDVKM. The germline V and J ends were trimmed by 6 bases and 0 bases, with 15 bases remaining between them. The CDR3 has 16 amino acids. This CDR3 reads CASRETGRSSGNTIYF. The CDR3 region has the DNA TGTGCCAGCAGGGAAACAGGACGGAGCTCTGGAAACACCATATATTTT. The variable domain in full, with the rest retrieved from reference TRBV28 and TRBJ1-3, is DVKVTQSSRYLVKRTGEKVFLECVQDMDHENMFWYRQDPGLGLRLIYFSYDVKMKEKGDIPEGYSVSREKKERFSLILESASTNQTSMYLCASRETGRSSGNTIYFGEGSWLTVV.

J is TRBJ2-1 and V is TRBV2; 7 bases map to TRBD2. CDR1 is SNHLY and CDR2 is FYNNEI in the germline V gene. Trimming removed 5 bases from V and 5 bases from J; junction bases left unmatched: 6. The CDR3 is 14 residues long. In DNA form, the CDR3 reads TGTGCCAGCAGTTTCGGACTAGTAAACAATGAGCAGTTCTTC. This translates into CASSFGLVNNEQFF.

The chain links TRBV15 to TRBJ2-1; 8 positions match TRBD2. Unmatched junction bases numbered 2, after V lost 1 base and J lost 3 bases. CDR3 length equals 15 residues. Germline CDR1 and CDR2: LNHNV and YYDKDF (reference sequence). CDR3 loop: CATSRAGGFYNEQFF. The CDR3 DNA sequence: TGTGCCACCAGCAGAGCGGGGGGGTTCTACAATGAGCAGTTCTTC.

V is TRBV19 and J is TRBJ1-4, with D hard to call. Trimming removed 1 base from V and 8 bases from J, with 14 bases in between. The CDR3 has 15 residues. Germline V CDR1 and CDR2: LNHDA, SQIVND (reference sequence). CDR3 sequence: CASSIALIGGEKLFF. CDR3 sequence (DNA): TGTGCCAGTAGTATAGCCCTGATCGGAGGGGAAAAACTGTTTTTT.

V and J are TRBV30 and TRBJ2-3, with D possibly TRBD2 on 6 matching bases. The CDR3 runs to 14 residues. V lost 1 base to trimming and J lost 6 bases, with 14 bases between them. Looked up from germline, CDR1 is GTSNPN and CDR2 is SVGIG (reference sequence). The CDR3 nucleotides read TGTGCCTGGAGTGGGACGGGAGTTGGGGATACGCAGTATTTT. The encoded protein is CAWSGTGVGDTQYF.

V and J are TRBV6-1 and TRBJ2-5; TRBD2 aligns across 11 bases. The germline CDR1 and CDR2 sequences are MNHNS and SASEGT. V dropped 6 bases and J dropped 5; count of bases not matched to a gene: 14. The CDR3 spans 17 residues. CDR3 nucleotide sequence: TGTGCCAGCAGCAACGGACTAGCGGGTCGTTTAGGGGAGACCCAGTACTTC. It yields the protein CASSNGLAGRLGETQYF.

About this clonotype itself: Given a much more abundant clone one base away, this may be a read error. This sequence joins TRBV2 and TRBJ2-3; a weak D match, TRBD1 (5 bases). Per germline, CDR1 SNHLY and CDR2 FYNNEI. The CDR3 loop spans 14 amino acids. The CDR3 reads CASSEYVRTGTQYF. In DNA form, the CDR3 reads TGTGCCAGCAGCGAATACGTCCGCACAGGTACGCAGTATTTT.

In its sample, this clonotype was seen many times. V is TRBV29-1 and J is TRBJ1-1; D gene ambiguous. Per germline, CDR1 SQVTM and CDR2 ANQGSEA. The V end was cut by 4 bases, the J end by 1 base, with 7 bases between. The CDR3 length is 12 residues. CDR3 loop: CSVVGGNTEAFF. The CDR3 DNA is TGCAGCGTTGTGGGAGGGAACACTGAAGCTTTCTTT.

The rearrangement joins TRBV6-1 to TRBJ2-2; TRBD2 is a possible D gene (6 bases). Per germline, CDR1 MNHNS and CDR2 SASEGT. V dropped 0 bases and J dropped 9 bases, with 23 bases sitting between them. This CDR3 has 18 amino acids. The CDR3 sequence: CASSEALSGVGARRELFF. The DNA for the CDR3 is TGTGCCAGCAGTGAAGCGCTATCGGGAGTGGGAGCGAGGCGGGAGCTGTTTTTT.

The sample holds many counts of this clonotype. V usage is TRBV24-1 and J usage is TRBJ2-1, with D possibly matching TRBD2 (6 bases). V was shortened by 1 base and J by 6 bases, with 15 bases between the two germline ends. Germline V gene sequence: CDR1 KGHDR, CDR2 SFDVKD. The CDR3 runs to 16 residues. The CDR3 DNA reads TGTGCCACCAGTGATTTCGGGACTCGAGGGAGCAATGAGCAGTTCTTC. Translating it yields CATSDFGTRGSNEQFF.